The T cell receptor (beta chain) under discussion was sequenced for a study of OX40 agonist ivuxolimab in advanced cancers. Profiling relied on immunoSEQ multiplex PCR, and the TCRdb table lists in-frame clones only, not all of them. Here the sample spans 55,000 to 75,000 clones, 87% being singletons. Germline V gene sequence: CDR1 KGHSH, CDR2 LQKENI. V shed 3 bases, J shed 6 bases, and the junction held 6 bases outside the gene matches. The CDR3 has 16 amino acids. J is TRBJ2-1 and V is TRBV18; TRBD2 agrees at 12 bases. The specimen was CD4+ or CD8+ T cells sorted from blood, collected in a trial of the OX40 agonist ivuxolimab. The receptor comes from an adult with an advanced solid tumor such as melanoma, head and neck, liver or kidney cancer. The CDR3 DNA follows: TGTGCCAGCTCACCGTCTAGCGGGAGGGCCCGCAATGAGCAGTTCTTC. Its translation is CASSPSSGRARNEQFF.